These T cell receptor beta chains were read from a single sample in a study of CD8+ T cells in alopecia areata. TCRdb keeps only in-frame clones here, not all; method: immunoSEQ multiplex PCR. The data show about 74,000 clones, with 25% to 35% seen just once and approximately 15% held by the top ten. This specimen was CD8+ T cells sorted from blood, taken at week 4, from a patient treated with tofacitinib. These receptors came from a human donor with alopecia areata. Both conserved end residues are part of each CDR3. The D gene is left open where the match is weak. Some rows have no size entry. The others give once, few or many, or a class for an expanded clone.

CDR3 protein: CSDGTAPGYTF
CDR3 DNA: TGCAGCGACGGGACAGCTCCTGGCTACACCTTC
V gene: TRBV29-1
D gene: TRBD1
CDR3 length: 11
clone size: NA
J gene: TRBJ1-2

CDR3 protein: CASSGGDSPYEQYF
CDR3 DNA: TGTGCCAGCAGCGGGGGGGACAGCCCGTACGAGCAGTACTTC
V gene: TRBV9
D gene: NA
CDR3 length: 14
clone size: few
J gene: TRBJ2-7

CDR3 protein: CASSFGGRVTDTQYF
CDR3 DNA: TGTGCCAGCAGCTTTGGTGGGAGAGTCACAGATACGCAGTATTTT
V gene: TRBV11-2
D gene: NA
CDR3 length: 15
clone size: NA
J gene: TRBJ2-3

CDR3 protein: CSVEDLGGDTQYF
CDR3 DNA: TGCAGCGTTGAAGATCTCGGTGGGGATACGCAGTATTTT
V gene: TRBV29-1
D gene: NA
CDR3 length: 13
clone size: few
J gene: TRBJ2-3

CDR3 protein: CASSLSPMGTGNQPQHF
CDR3 DNA: TGTGCCAGCAGCTTAAGTCCTATGGGAACGGGCAATCAGCCCCAGCATTTT
V gene: TRBV7-9
D gene: NA
CDR3 length: 17
clone size: NA
J gene: TRBJ1-5

CDR3 protein: CASSTTLTSGRRNEQFF
CDR3 DNA: TGTGCCAGCAGCACCACCTTGACTAGCGGGAGGCGCAATGAGCAGTTCTTC
V gene: TRBV7-9
D gene: TRBD2
CDR3 length: 17
clone size: NA
J gene: TRBJ2-1

CDR3 protein: CASSQGQGYQPQHF
CDR3 DNA: TGCGCCAGCAGCCAAGGGCAGGGGTATCAGCCCCAGCATTTT
V gene: TRBV4-1
D gene: NA
CDR3 length: 14
clone size: NA
J gene: TRBJ1-5

CDR3 protein: CASSWHPSYNEQFF
CDR3 DNA: TGCGCCAGCAGTTGGCATCCCTCGTACAATGAGCAGTTCTTC
V gene: TRBV5-1
D gene: NA
CDR3 length: 14
clone size: NA
J gene: TRBJ2-1

CDR3 protein: CASSQEPGHNEKLFF
CDR3 DNA: TGCGCCAGCAGCCAAGAACCGGGTCATAATGAAAAACTGTTTTTT
V gene: TRBV4-1
D gene: NA
CDR3 length: 15
clone size: once
J gene: TRBJ1-4

CDR3 protein: CATSSDEREALADTQYF
CDR3 DNA: TGCGCCACGTCCTCAGATGAGCGGGAGGCCCTAGCAGATACGCAGTATTTT
V gene: TRBV5-1
D gene: TRBD2
CDR3 length: 17
clone size: few
J gene: TRBJ2-3

CDR3 protein: CAWSSFGTGTYEQYF
CDR3 DNA: TGTGCCTGGAGTTCCTTCGGGACAGGGACCTACGAGCAGTACTTC
V gene: TRBV30
D gene: TRBD1
CDR3 length: 15
clone size: NA
J gene: TRBJ2-7

CDR3 protein: CASSQDPPGVGQTHF
CDR3 DNA: TGCGCCAGCAGCCAAGATCCCCCCGGTGTTGGACAGACCCACTTC
V gene: TRBV4-3
D gene: NA
CDR3 length: 15
clone size: NA
J gene: TRBJ2-5

CDR3 protein: CASTTGQETQYF
CDR3 DNA: TGTGCCAGCACGACTGGTCAAGAGACCCAGTACTTC
V gene: TRBV7-9
D gene: NA
CDR3 length: 12
clone size: NA
J gene: TRBJ2-5

CDR3 protein: CASSLAQGLNTEAFF
CDR3 DNA: TGTGCCAGCAGCTTAGCCCAGGGGTTGAACACTGAAGCTTTCTTT
V gene: TRBV7-9
D gene: NA
CDR3 length: 15
clone size: large
J gene: TRBJ1-1

CDR3 protein: CSVEGREVLNTQYF
CDR3 DNA: TGCAGCGTTGAAGGGCGGGAGGTTTTAAATACGCAGTATTTT
V gene: TRBV29-1
D gene: TRBD2
CDR3 length: 14
clone size: few
J gene: TRBJ2-3

CDR3 protein: CASSQENSPRYEQYF
CDR3 DNA: TGTGCCAGCAGCCAAGAAAATTCCCCCCGATACGAGCAGTACTTC
V gene: TRBV4-2
D gene: NA
CDR3 length: 15
clone size: few
J gene: TRBJ2-7

CDR3 protein: CAWRVQSSYGYTF
CDR3 DNA: TGTGCCTGGAGAGTACAGTCCTCCTATGGCTACACCTTC
V gene: TRBV30
D gene: NA
CDR3 length: 13
clone size: few
J gene: TRBJ1-2

CDR3 protein: CAWTGGAGIAFF
CDR3 DNA: TGTGCCTGGACGGGTGGGGCAGGTATAGCTTTCTTT
V gene: TRBV30
D gene: NA
CDR3 length: 12
clone size: NA
J gene: TRBJ1-1

CDR3 protein: CASSGGQRSGELFF
CDR3 DNA: TGTGCCAGCAGTGGTGGGCAGCGGTCTGGGGAGCTGTTTTTT
V gene: TRBV9
D gene: NA
CDR3 length: 14
clone size: few
J gene: TRBJ2-2

CDR3 protein: CASSVGSTNEKLFF
CDR3 DNA: TGTGCCAGCAGCGTGGGGTCTACTAATGAAAAACTGTTTTTT
V gene: TRBV9
D gene: NA
CDR3 length: 14
clone size: NA
J gene: TRBJ1-4

CDR3 protein: CASSPGPGDEQFF
CDR3 DNA: TGTGCCAGCAGCCCGGGACCAGGGGATGAGCAGTTCTTC
V gene: TRBV7-9
D gene: NA
CDR3 length: 13
clone size: NA
J gene: TRBJ2-1

CDR3 protein: CAWSESHEQFF
CDR3 DNA: TGTGCCTGGAGTGAAAGCCATGAGCAGTTCTTC
V gene: TRBV30
D gene: NA
CDR3 length: 11
clone size: few
J gene: TRBJ2-1

CDR3 protein: CASSPTAYGLYEQYF
CDR3 DNA: TGTGCCAGCAGCCCAACCGCCTACGGGCTCTACGAGCAGTACTTC
V gene: TRBV9
D gene: NA
CDR3 length: 15
clone size: few
J gene: TRBJ2-7

CDR3 protein: CASSDVVAGGDEQYF
CDR3 DNA: TGTGCCAGCAGTGACGTTGTAGCGGGAGGCGACGAGCAGTACTTC
V gene: TRBV2
D gene: TRBD2
CDR3 length: 15
clone size: NA
J gene: TRBJ2-7

CDR3 protein: CSVGAQGPVEQYF
CDR3 DNA: TGCAGCGTTGGGGCACAGGGGCCTGTCGAGCAGTACTTC
V gene: TRBV29-1
D gene: TRBD1
CDR3 length: 13
clone size: NA
J gene: TRBJ2-7

CDR3 protein: CSVELGDEQYF
CDR3 DNA: TGCAGCGTCGAACTGGGTGACGAGCAGTACTTC
V gene: TRBV29-1
D gene: NA
CDR3 length: 11
clone size: NA
J gene: TRBJ2-7

CDR3 protein: CASSIRRGSNQPQHF
CDR3 DNA: TGTGCCAGTAGTATTAGGAGAGGGAGCAATCAGCCCCAGCATTTT
V gene: TRBV19
D gene: NA
CDR3 length: 15
clone size: few
J gene: TRBJ1-5

CDR3 protein: CSVEFRARGTQYF
CDR3 DNA: TGCAGCGTTGAGTTCAGGGCGCGGGGGACCCAGTACTTC
V gene: TRBV29-1
D gene: NA
CDR3 length: 13
clone size: few
J gene: TRBJ2-5

CDR3 protein: CASSESPPEGYIYNEQFF
CDR3 DNA: TGTGCCAGCAGTGAATCCCCCCCAGAGGGCTACATTTACAATGAGCAGTTCTTC
V gene: TRBV6-1
D gene: NA
CDR3 length: 18
clone size: NA
J gene: TRBJ2-1